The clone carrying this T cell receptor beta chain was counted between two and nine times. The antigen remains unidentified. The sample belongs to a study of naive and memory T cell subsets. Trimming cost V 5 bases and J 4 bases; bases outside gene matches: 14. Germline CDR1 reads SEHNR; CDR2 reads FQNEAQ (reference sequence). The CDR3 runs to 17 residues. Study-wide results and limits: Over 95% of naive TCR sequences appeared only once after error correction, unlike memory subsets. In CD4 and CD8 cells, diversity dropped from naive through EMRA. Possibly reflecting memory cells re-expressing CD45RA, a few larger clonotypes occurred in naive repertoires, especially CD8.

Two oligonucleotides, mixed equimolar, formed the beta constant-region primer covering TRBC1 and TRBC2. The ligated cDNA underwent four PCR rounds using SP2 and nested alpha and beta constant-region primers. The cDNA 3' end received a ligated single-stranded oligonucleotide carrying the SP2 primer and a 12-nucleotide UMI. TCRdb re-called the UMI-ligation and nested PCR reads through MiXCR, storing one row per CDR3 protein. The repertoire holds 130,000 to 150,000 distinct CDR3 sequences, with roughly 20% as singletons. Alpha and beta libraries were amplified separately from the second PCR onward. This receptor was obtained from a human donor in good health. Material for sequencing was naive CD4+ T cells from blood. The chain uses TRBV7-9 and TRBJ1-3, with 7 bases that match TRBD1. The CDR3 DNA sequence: TGTGCCAGCAGCATCCAACAGGGGACTCCAGGGGGAAACACCATATATTTT. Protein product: CASSIQQGTPGGNTIYF. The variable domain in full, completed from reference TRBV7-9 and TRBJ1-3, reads DTGVSQNPRHKITKRGQNVTFRCDPISEHNRLYWYRQTLGQGPEFLTYFQNEAQLEKSRLLSDRFSAERPKGSFSTLEIQRTEQGDSAMYLCASSIQQGTPGGNTIYFGEGSWLTVV.